The next 20 T cell receptor beta chains were all read from a single sample in a study of molecular identifiers for immune sequencing clone quantification. TCRdb re-called the PCR reads through MiXCR, storing one row per CDR3 protein. The sample lists approximately 550,000 distinct CDR3 sequences; 20% to 25% were seen once. Sequenced input: naive CD8+ T cells from blood, with Jurkat cell RNA spiked in. Stated subset: FACS-sorted CD8+CD4-CCR7+CD45RA+ naive T cells. The origin of the receptors is a human donor in good health. Some libraries in this study had Jurkat cell RNA spiked in.

The sample holds a few counts of this clonotype. The chain is built from TRBV6-5 and TRBJ2-7; 8 bases map to TRBD2. Germline lookup yields CDR1 MNHEY and CDR2 SVGAGI. With 6 bases clipped from V and 2 bases from J, the junction kept 15 bases outside the gene matches. This CDR3 comprises 17 residues. The chain's CDR3 is CASSPTRTGGGAYEQYF. CDR3 DNA: TGTGCCAGCAGCCCTACTCGGACCGGGGGGGGGGCCTACGAGCAGTACTTC.

Many counts were recorded for this clonotype. This chain uses TRBV5-1 with TRBJ2-1; 9 positions match TRBD2. The CDR3 contains 15 residues. V trimming: 4 bases; J trimming: 9 bases; junction bases outside the gene matches: 11. The V gene's germline CDR1 is SGHRS and CDR2 YFSETQ. The DNA of the CDR3 is TGCGCCAGCAGCCCGGGAGAGCGGGAGGCCCTTGAGCAGTTCTTC. Translation gives CASSPGEREALEQFF. The full variable domain, with the rest looked up from reference TRBV5-1 and TRBJ2-1, is KAGVTQTPRYLIKTRGQQVTLSCSPISGHRSVSWYQQTPGQGLQFLFEYFSETQRNKGNFPGRFSGRQFSNSRSEMNVSTLELGDSALYLCASSPGEREALEQFFGPGTRLTVL.

In its sample, this clonotype was seen many times. V and J are TRBV7-2 and TRBJ2-7; TRBD2 matches 7 bases. Germline-derived CDR1 and CDR2 are SGHTA and FQGNSA. J lost 2 bases, V lost 4 bases, and 8 bases had no gene match. The CDR3 runs 15 residues. CDR3 coding DNA: TGTGCCAGCAGCTCCCCCCGGGACTATACCTACGAGCAGTACTTC. Translated, it gives CASSSPRDYTYEQYF.

The genes are TRBV27 and TRBJ2-5, with 7 nucleotides matching TRBD1. Germline CDR1 and CDR2: MNHEY and SMNVEV (reference sequence). This CDR3 region has 16 residues. V dropped 4 bases and J dropped 0; count of bases not matched to a gene: 8. The CDR3 nucleotides read TGTGCCAGCAGTTCTGAGGGACAGCCGTACCAAGAGACCCAGTACTTC. It specifies CASSSEGQPYQETQYF.

This clonotype was observed many times. This chain links TRBV7-8 with TRBJ2-3, with D possibly TRBD1 on 6 matching bases. Between the trimmed V and J ends, which lost 5 bases and 1 base, there was a span of 16 bases. The CDR3 contains 16 residues. Germline V CDR1 and CDR2: SGHVS, FQNEAQ. The CDR3 DNA reads as TGTGCCAGCAGCGTCATAAGGGACACTGGCACAGATACGCAGTATTTT. As protein: CASSVIRDTGTDTQYF.

This chain joins TRBV7-2 and TRBJ2-1; D may be TRBD2 (5 bases). Trimming left V 2 bases short and J 7 bases short, with 6 bases between. Germline V CDR1 and CDR2: SGHTA, FQGNSA. The CDR3 is 12 residues long. This CDR3 is CASSLLANEQFF. The DNA for the CDR3 is TGTGCCAGCAGCTTACTAGCTAATGAGCAGTTCTTC.

The genes are TRBV28 and TRBJ2-5, with 7 bases matching TRBD1. The CDR3 runs to 14 residues. V trimming: 4 bases; J trimming: 3 bases; junction bases outside the gene matches: 5. Germline V lookup: CDR1 MDHEN, CDR2 SYDVKM. The CDR3 loop reads CASSSTGTKETQYF. Written as DNA, the CDR3 is TGTGCCAGCAGTTCGACAGGGACCAAAGAGACCCAGTACTTC.

In this sample, this clonotype turned up many times. CDR3 nucleotides: TGCGCCAGCGGCCCCCTTGTTGAGCAGTTCTTC. It encodes CASGPLVEQFF. This chain connects TRBV5-1 to TRBJ2-1, with D unclear. Germline V gives CDR1 SGHRS, CDR2 YFSETQ. Deletions cut 7 bases from V and 9 bases from J, with 11 bases between. The CDR3 has 11 amino acids.

Ten or more counts support this clonotype. The chain combines TRBV7-8 with TRBJ1-5; weak D call: TRBD1 (5 bases). The CDR3 runs to 14 residues. Trimming left V 6 bases short and J 4 bases short, with 13 bases between. The germline V gene encodes CDR1 SGHVS and CDR2 FQNEAQ. The CDR3 nucleotides read TGTGCCAGCAGTCCCGGGGCCACAAATCAGCCCCAGCATTTT. Translation: CASSPGATNQPQHF.

This clonotype was observed at least ten times. The chain is built from TRBV12-3 or TRBV12-4 and TRBJ1-1, with 7 bases that match TRBD1. The CDR3 covers 14 residues. The V segment lost 6 bases and the J segment 3 bases; nucleotides outside the gene matches: 7. The CDR3 bases are TGTGCCAGCAGGTGGACAGGAGGGTACACTGAAGCTTTCTTT. This sequence encodes CASRWTGGYTEAFF.

This clonotype was counted many times. This rearrangement joins TRBV9 to TRBJ2-3; TRBD1 might be the D (5 bases). Germline CDR1 is SGDLS and CDR2 is YYNGEE. V was pared by 0 bases and J by 0 bases, with 11 bases between. The CDR3 runs 16 residues. CDR3 in DNA: TGTGCCAGCAGCGTAGGGGCAGGGTCGAGCACAGATACGCAGTATTTT. The encoded protein is CASSVGAGSSTDTQYF.

This clonotype occurred many times. The V and J genes are TRBV6-5 and TRBJ1-1, with D perhaps TRBD1 (5 bases). The CDR3 spans 14 residues. V was trimmed by 7 bases and J by 9 bases, leaving 21 bases between them. Germline loops: CDR1 MNHEY, CDR2 SVGAGI. The CDR3 here is CASKLRTPSLKAFF. The CDR3 DNA reads TGTGCCAGCAAACTCAGGACACCGAGTTTGAAAGCTTTCTTT.

This clonotype was counted ten times or more. The genes are TRBV20-1 and TRBJ2-5, with D possibly being TRBD2 (7 bases). Trimming left V 0 bases short and J 0 bases short, with 17 bases between. The V gene's germline CDR1 is DFQATT and CDR2 SNEGSKA (reference sequence). CDR3 length: 17 amino acids. The CDR3 reads CSARDSAGAGYQETQYF. For the CDR3, the DNA is TGCAGTGCTAGAGATTCGGCGGGGGCGGGGTACCAAGAGACCCAGTACTTC.

V gene TRBV7-2 combines with J gene TRBJ2-7; D not certain. CDR3 size: 14 residues. CDR1 is SGHTA, CDR2 FQGNSA, per germline. The V and J ends lost 2 bases and 0 bases respectively, with 8 bases between them. CDR3 DNA sequence: TGTGCCAGCAGCTTAACCATACACTCCTACGAGCAGTACTTC. Translation gives CASSLTIHSYEQYF.

This chain joins TRBV4-1 and TRBJ1-6; 8 nucleotides match TRBD1. The trim removed 0 bases at V and 10 bases at J, leaving 2 bases unmatched. CDR3 size: 14 residues. Germline CDR1 is MGHRA and CDR2 is YSYEKL. The CDR3 is CASSQEAGGSPLHF. The CDR3 DNA reads TGCGCCAGCAGCCAAGAGGCAGGGGGCTCACCCCTCCACTTT.

This clonotype was detected ten times or more. The chain couples TRBV4-2 to TRBJ2-5, with 13 nucleotides matching TRBD2. This CDR3 has 16 amino acids. V shed 4 bases and J 3 bases; nucleotides not matched to a gene: 5. CDR1 is LGHNA, CDR2 YNFKEQ, per germline. CDR3 bases: TGTGCCAGCAGCCCCGGGACTAGCGGGGCCAAAGAGACCCAGTACTTC. It is translated as CASSPGTSGAKETQYF.

This clonotype occurred many times. The chain joins TRBV6-6 to TRBJ2-1; tentatively, D is TRBD1 (6 bases). The CDR3 covers 14 residues. The V end lost 3 bases, the J end lost 6 bases, and 12 bases lay between the germline ends. From germline, CDR1 is MNHNY and CDR2 SVGAGI (reference sequence). The CDR3 spells CASSYVWGRNEQFF. The CDR3 region has the DNA TGTGCCAGCAGTTATGTCTGGGGGCGCAATGAGCAGTTCTTC.

This clonotype came up many times. This sequence joins TRBV4-3 and TRBJ1-1, with D possibly matching TRBD1 (6 bases). Germline V lookup: CDR1 LGHNA, CDR2 YSLEER. This CDR3 is 16 amino acids long. Trimming took 0 bases from V and 5 from J, leaving 16 bases between them. The CDR3 region is CASSQEVGTGRTEAFF. The CDR3, as DNA: TGCGCCAGCAGCCAAGAGGTTGGTACAGGGCGGACTGAAGCTTTCTTT.

The chain uses TRBV27 and TRBJ2-2; D gene unclear. V lost 1 base and J lost 7, with 4 bases in between. The germline V gene encodes CDR1 MNHEY and CDR2 SMNVEV (reference sequence). CDR3 length: 12 residues. The CDR3 is CASSLWLGELFF. The CDR3 DNA sequence: TGTGCCAGCAGTTTATGGCTCGGGGAGCTGTTTTTT.

Remarks on this clonotype: One end of the junction varies from germline; a read error may be responsible. The chain is built from TRBV27 and TRBJ2-5, with D uncertain. CDR3 length equals 14 residues. Germline V gene lookup returns CDR1 MNHEY and CDR2 SMNVEV (reference sequence). Here the CDR3 DNA reads TGTGCCAGCAGTCCAATCAGCAATGGTGAGACCCAGCACTTC. This translates into CASSPISNGETQHF.